This entry lists 4 T cell receptor beta chains sequenced from one sample in a study of post-analysis software for immune sequencing data. Study-level results: TRBV segments more frequent in patients than in controls numbered roughly 5 and included TRBV5-6, TRBV5-1 and TRBV20-1.

The TCR beta cDNA libraries carried unique molecular identifiers. TCRdb recomputed calls from the PCR reads with MiXCR, one row per CDR3 protein. The sample gives about 540,000 distinct CDR3 sequences, roughly 34% of which show up once; under 7% is in the top ten. No cognate antigen is known for these TCRs. The sample comprised blood. All receptors derive from a girl aged 2 to 17 with multiple sclerosis.

The chain joins TRBV18 to TRBJ2-7; a weak D match, TRBD1 (5 bases). CDR1 and CDR2 from the germline V gene are KGHSH and LQKENI. The V end was cut by 0 bases, the J end by 1 base, with 16 bases between. This CDR3 comprises 17 residues. The CDR3 is CASSPPAWQGRSYEQYF. The CDR3 nucleotides are TGTGCCAGCTCACCACCGGCTTGGCAGGGCCGTTCCTACGAGCAGTACTTC.

The J gene is TRBJ2-3, the V gene TRBV6-1; D is possibly TRBD2 (5 bases). This CDR3 comprises 14 residues. With 7 bases removed from V and 4 bases from J, the gap between germline ends came to 15 bases. Germline V lookup: CDR1 MNHNS, CDR2 SASEGT. As DNA, the CDR3 is TGTGCCAGCACCGAATGGACGGGGTCAGATACGCAGTATTTT. Translating it yields CASTEWTGSDTQYF.

This clonotype was seen only a few times. The chain recombines TRBV7-2 with TRBJ2-7, with D perhaps matching TRBD2 (5 bases). With 2 bases removed from V and 3 bases from J, the gap between germline ends came to 11 bases. The CDR3 is 14 amino acids. CDR1 is SGHTA, CDR2 FQGNSA, per germline. Here the CDR3 DNA reads TGTGCCAGCAGCTTATTATCTAGCAACTACGAGCAGTACTTC. This gives the protein CASSLLSSNYEQYF.

This clonotype occurred many times. The chain is built from TRBV10-3 and TRBJ2-7; 9 bases map to TRBD1. The germline V gene has CDR1 ENHRY and CDR2 SYGVKD. The V and J ends lost 2 bases and 3 bases, in that order; junction bases with no gene match: 8. The CDR3 has 16 residues. The CDR3 DNA reads as TGTGCCATCAGTGAGCAGGACAGGGGACCTCGCTACGAGCAGTACTTC. This gives the protein CAISEQDRGPRYEQYF.